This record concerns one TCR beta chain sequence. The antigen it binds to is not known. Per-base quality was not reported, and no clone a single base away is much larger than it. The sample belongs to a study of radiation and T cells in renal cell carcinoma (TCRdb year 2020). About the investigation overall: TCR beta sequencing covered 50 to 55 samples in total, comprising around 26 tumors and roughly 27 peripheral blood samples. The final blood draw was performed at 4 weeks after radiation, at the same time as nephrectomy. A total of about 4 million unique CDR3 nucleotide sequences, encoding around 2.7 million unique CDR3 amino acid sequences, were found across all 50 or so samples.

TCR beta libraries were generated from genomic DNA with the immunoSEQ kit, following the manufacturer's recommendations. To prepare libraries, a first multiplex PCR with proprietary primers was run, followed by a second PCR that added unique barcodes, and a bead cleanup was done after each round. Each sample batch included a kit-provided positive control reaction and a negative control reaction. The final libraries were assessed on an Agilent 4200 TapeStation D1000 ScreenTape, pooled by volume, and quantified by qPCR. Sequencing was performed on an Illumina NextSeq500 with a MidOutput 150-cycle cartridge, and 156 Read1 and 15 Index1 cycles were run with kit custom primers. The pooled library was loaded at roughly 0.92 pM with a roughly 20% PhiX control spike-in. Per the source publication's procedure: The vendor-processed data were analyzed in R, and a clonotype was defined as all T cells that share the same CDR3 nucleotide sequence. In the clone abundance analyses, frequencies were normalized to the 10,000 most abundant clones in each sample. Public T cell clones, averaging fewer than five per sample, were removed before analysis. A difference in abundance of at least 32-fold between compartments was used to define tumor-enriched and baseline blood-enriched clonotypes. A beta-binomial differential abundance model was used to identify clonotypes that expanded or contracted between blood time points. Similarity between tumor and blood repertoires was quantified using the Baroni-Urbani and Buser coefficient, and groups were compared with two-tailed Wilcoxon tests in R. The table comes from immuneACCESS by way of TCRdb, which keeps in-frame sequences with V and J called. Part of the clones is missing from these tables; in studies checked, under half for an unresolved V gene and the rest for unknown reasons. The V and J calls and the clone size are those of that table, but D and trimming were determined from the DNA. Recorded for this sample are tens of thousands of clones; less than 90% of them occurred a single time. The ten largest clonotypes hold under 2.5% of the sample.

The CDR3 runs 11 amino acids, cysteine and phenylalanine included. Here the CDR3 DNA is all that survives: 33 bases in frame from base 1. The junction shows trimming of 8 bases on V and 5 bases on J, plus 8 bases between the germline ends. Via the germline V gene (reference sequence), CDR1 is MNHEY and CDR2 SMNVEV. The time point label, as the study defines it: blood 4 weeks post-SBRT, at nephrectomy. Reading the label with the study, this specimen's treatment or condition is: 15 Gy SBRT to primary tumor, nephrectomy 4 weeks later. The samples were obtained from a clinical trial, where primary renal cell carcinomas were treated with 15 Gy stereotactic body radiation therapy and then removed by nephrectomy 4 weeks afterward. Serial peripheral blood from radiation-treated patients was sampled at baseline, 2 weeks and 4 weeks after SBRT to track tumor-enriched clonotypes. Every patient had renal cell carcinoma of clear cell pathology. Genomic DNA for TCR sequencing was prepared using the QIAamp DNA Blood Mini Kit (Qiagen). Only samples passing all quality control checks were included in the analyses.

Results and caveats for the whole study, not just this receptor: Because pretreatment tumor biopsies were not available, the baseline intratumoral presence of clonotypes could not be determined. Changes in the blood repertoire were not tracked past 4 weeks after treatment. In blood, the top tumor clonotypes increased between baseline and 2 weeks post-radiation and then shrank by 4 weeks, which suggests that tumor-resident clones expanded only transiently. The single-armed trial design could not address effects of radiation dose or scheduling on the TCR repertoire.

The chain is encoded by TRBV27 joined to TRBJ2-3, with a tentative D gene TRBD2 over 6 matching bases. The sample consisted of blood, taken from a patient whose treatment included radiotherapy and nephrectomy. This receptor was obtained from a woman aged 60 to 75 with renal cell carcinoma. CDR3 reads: CASRRGDTQYF. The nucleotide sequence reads TGTGCCAGCCGGAGGGGAGATACGCAGTATTTT.